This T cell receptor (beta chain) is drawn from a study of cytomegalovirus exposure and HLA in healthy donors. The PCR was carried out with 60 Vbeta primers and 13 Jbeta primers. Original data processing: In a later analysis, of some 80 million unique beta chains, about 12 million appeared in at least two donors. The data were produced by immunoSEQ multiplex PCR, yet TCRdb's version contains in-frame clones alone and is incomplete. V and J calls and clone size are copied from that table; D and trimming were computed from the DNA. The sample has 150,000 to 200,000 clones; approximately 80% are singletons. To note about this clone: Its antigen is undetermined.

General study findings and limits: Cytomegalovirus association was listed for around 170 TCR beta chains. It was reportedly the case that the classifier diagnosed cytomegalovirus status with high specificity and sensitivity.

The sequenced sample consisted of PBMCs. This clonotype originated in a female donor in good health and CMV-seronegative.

CDR3 nucleotides: TGTGCCAGCAGCTTACTTGGACAGGGTGCTCAGCCCCAGCATTTT. It specifies CASSLLGQGAQPQHF. The V call is TRBV7-2, the J call TRBJ1-5; 8 bases fit TRBD1. The V and J ends lost 2 bases and 6 bases, in that order; junction bases with no gene match: 6. CDR1 is SGHTA and CDR2 is FQGNSA in the germline V gene. This CDR3 is built from 15 residues. Full variable domain (outside the CDR3, taken from reference TRBV7-2 and TRBJ1-5): GAGVSQSPSNKVTEKGKDVELRCDPISGHTALYWYRQSLGQGLEFLIYFQGNSAPDKSGLPSDRFSAERTGGSVSTLTIQRTQQEDSAVYLCASSLLGQGAQPQHFGDGTRLSIL.